This T cell receptor (beta chain) was captured by sequencing in a study of CD8+CD57+ T cells in acquired aplastic anemia. At the level of the study: DNA per sorted CD4+ or CD8+ sample ranged about 0.2 to 27.4 ug, averaging 3.2 ug. Study observations and caveats: Patients showed no significant difference from controls in CD8+ Simpson's diversity. Overlap between patients and controls comprised 25 to 30 CD8+ CDR3 sequences.

Concerning this clonotype itself: Its cognate antigen is unknown.

Genomic DNA provided the template from which TCR beta VDJ and CDR3 profiles were obtained. TCRdb recomputed calls from the reads with MiXCR, one row per CDR3 protein. Of approximately 260,000 distinct CDR3 sequences listed, approximately 82% are singletons. Germline V lookup: CDR1 SEHNR, CDR2 FQNEAQ (reference sequence). There are 14 residues in the CDR3. V was pared by 6 bases and J by 6 bases, with 16 bases between. For sequencing, patients were chosen who had shown expansion of CD8+CD57+ cells by flow cytometry. Blood was sampled before the patients had received any therapy. The sample taken for sequencing was sorted CD4+, CD8+, or CD8+CD57+ T cells (not recorded which) from PBMCs. V and J are TRBV7-9 and TRBJ2-3, with D hard to call. This clonotype was sampled from a human donor with aplastic anemia. CDR3 bases: TGTGCCAGCAGGTCCATGGCGTCGCGGGATACGCAGTATTTT. This gives the protein CASRSMASRDTQYF.